These 14 T cell receptor beta chains were sequenced from one sample in a study of shared clonotypes between healthy human individuals. The data were produced by immunoSEQ multiplex PCR, yet TCRdb's version contains in-frame clones alone and is incomplete. The table includes approximately 400,000 clones, 96% detected once. Sequencing used memory CD8+ T cells sorted from blood. Stated subset: CD45RO+ cells pooled with CCR7-negative TemRA cells. These receptors all come from a man aged 30-40 years in good health.

This chain links TRBV14 with TRBJ1-4; unclear D gene. CDR1 is SGHDN, CDR2 FVKESK, per germline. Trimming shortened V by 9 bases and J by 0 bases, and 14 bases separated the two germline ends. The CDR3 consists of 15 residues. The CDR3 sequence: CARARVDTTNEKLFF. The CDR3 nucleotides are TGTGCCAGAGCAAGGGTGGATACAACTAATGAAAAACTGTTTTTT.

V gene TRBV6-5 combines with J gene TRBJ2-3; D ambiguous. CDR3 length: 13 residues. Germline V gene sequence: CDR1 MNHEY, CDR2 SVGAGI. Trimming cost V 5 bases and J 4 bases, with 10 bases left between them. The CDR3 loop is CASSLRAPDTQYF. CDR3 nucleotides: TGTGCCAGCAGTCTAAGGGCCCCAGATACGCAGTATTTT.

The chain carries TRBV7-9 and TRBJ2-3; 13 positions match TRBD2. The V gene's germline CDR1 is SEHNR and CDR2 FQNEAQ (reference sequence). With V trimmed by 4 bases and J by 0 bases, 4 bases remained unmatched. The CDR3 runs to 17 residues. The CDR3 sequence is CASSSRLAGGSTDTQYF. CDR3 coding DNA: TGTGCCAGCAGCTCCCGACTAGCGGGAGGTAGCACAGATACGCAGTATTTT.

The rearrangement links TRBV28 to TRBJ1-1; perhaps TRBD1 as D (5 bases). CDR1 is MDHEN, CDR2 SYDVKM, per germline. This CDR3 has 12 amino acids. The ends were cut back, 3 bases at V and 10 bases at J, with 12 bases in the middle. The CDR3 here is CASSLIRAGAFF. The CDR3, as DNA: TGTGCCAGCAGTTTGATCAGGGCCGGAGCTTTCTTT.

As regards this clone: Compared with germline, one end of the junction differs, possibly owing to a read error. The chain has TRBV7-7 and TRBJ2-7, with 7 bases that match TRBD1. Germline V gene lookup returns CDR1 SSHAT and CDR2 FNYEAQ (reference sequence). The CDR3 has 14 amino acids. The CDR3 is CASSPGTVPYEQYF. The CDR3 DNA sequence: TGTGCTAGCAGCCCCGGGACAGTTCCCTACGAGCAGTACTTC.

This clone was seen only once. This chain uses TRBV30 with TRBJ2-1; a weak D match, TRBD1 (7 bases). Germline V gene lookup returns CDR1 GTSNPN and CDR2 SVGIG (reference sequence). This CDR3 has 14 residues. V was trimmed by 0 bases and J by 7 bases, leaving 13 bases between them. The CDR3 coding sequence is TGTGCCTGGAGTGTGGGCAGGGGGGCAAATGAGCAGTTCTTC. Translated: CAWSVGRGANEQFF.

V is TRBV9 and J is TRBJ2-1; D is uncertain. Germline V gene lookup returns CDR1 SGDLS and CDR2 YYNGEE. This CDR3 has 12 amino acids. V lost 0 bases and J 5 bases, leaving 3 bases between the germline ends. CDR3 coding DNA: TGTGCCAGCAGCGTAGAAGACAATGAGCAGTTCTTC. Its protein product is CASSVEDNEQFF.

V gene TRBV5-1 combines with J gene TRBJ2-6; D not resolved. V lost 5 bases and J lost 2, with 8 bases in between. CDR3 length equals 14 residues. CDR1 and CDR2 (germline): SGHRS, YFSETQ. CDR3 sequence: CASRKVAGANVLTF. CDR3 nucleotide sequence: TGCGCCAGCAGAAAGGTAGCTGGGGCCAACGTCCTGACTTTC.

The chain recombines TRBV10-3 with TRBJ1-1; no clear D gene. Germline V CDR1 and CDR2: ENHRY, SYGVKD. CDR3 length: 15 amino acids. The V end was cut by 6 bases, the J end by 0 bases, with 14 bases between. Here the CDR3 DNA reads TGTGCCATCAGCTCCGGGCGGGTGATGAACACTGAAGCTTTCTTT. Its protein is CAISSGRVMNTEAFF.

This chain joins TRBV21-1 and TRBJ2-3; TRBD1 was called by the table and not checked on the DNA. TRBV21-1 is a listed pseudogene. The CDR3 has 15 residues. Here the CDR3 reads CASSKADSCTDTQYF. CDR3 DNA: TGTGCCAGCAGCAAAGCTGACAGCTGCACAGATACGCAGTATTTT.

The chain links TRBV2 to TRBJ2-1; 11 positions match TRBD2. With V trimmed by 4 bases and J by 10 bases, 18 bases remained unmatched. Germline V lookup: CDR1 SNHLY, CDR2 FYNNEI. The CDR3 spans 18 residues. The CDR3 nucleotides read TGTGCCAGCAGTGTCCTCAGGGGGCGGCTAGCGGGAGGAGGAGAGCAGTTCTTC. Its protein product is CASSVLRGRLAGGGEQFF.

The V and J genes are TRBV19 and TRBJ2-5; 9 positions match TRBD1. Germline CDR1 and CDR2: LNHDA and SQIVND (reference sequence). After removal of 2 bases from V and 1 base from J, the junction contained 2 bases not matched to a gene. This CDR3 contains 15 residues. The CDR3 loop reads CASSIMTGGQETQYF. The DNA of the CDR3 is TGTGCCAGTAGTATAATGACAGGGGGCCAAGAGACCCAGTACTTC.

V gene TRBV11-1 combines with J gene TRBJ2-3, with no clear D. The length of the CDR3 is 14 residues. V lost 6 bases and J 2 bases, leaving 12 bases between the germline ends. Germline assignment: CDR1 SGHAT and CDR2 FQDESV (reference sequence). Written as DNA, the CDR3 is TGTGCCAGCAGTTCCAGGTTTTTCACAGATACGCAGTATTTT. It encodes CASSSRFFTDTQYF.

This sequence joins TRBV5-1 and TRBJ2-2; D ambiguous. The CDR3 has 14 residues. V lost 1 base and J lost 4, with 8 bases in between. Per germline, CDR1 SGHRS and CDR2 YFSETQ. The CDR3 sequence is CASSLLAVTGELFF. The CDR3 bases are TGCGCCAGCAGCTTGTTAGCCGTCACCGGGGAGCTGTTTTTT.